The 9 T cell receptor beta chains below all came from one sample that was sequenced in a study of T-cell memory formation after mild COVID-19. TCRdb reprocessed the 5' RACE reads via MiXCR and lists one record per CDR3 protein. The table shows over 350,000 distinct CDR3 sequences, with 24% occurring only once. The sample taken for sequencing was PBMCs or a T cell subset sorted from them (not recorded which). The receptors come from an adult woman who had mild COVID-19 (a few samples of this study predate the infection). Cell type and time point are not known.

The chain uses TRBV30 and TRBJ2-5, with D maybe TRBD2 (6 bases). Trimming pared 5 bases from V and 4 bases from J, leaving 14 bases between. The CDR3 has 13 amino acids. Germline CDR1 and CDR2: GTSNPN and SVGIG (reference sequence). CDR3 DNA sequence: TGTGCCTGGGCGACGGGAGAAAGAGAGACCCAGTACTTC. Translating it yields CAWATGERETQYF. Filled out from reference TRBV30 and TRBJ2-5, the complete variable domain reads SQTIHQWPATLVQPVGSPLSLECTVEGTSNPNLYWYRQAAGRGLQLLFYSVGIGQISSEVPQNLSASRPQDRQFILSSKKLLLSDSGFYLCAWATGERETQYFGPGTRLLVL.

This clonotype has only a few counts. This rearrangement joins TRBV11-2 to TRBJ2-1; no firm D call. V lost 3 bases to trimming and J lost 0 bases, with 9 bases between them. CDR1 SGHAT and CDR2 FQNNGV come from the germline V gene. The CDR3 totals 15 residues. For the CDR3, the DNA is TGTGCCAGCAGCTTGGGGTGGGGCTCCTACAATGAGCAGTTCTTC. Its protein product is CASSLGWGSYNEQFF.

The V and J genes are TRBV29-1 and TRBJ1-3, with D unresolved. The CDR3 is 12 residues long. From germline, CDR1 is SQVTM and CDR2 ANQGSEA. Trimming pared 3 bases from V and 2 bases from J, leaving 5 bases between. Written as DNA, the CDR3 is TGCAGCGTTGACGGGACTGGAAACACCATATATTTT. Translated: CSVDGTGNTIYF.

The gene calls are TRBV15 and TRBJ2-1, with a weak D call TRBD2 (6 bases). Germline V CDR1 and CDR2: LNHNV, YYDKDF (reference sequence). V lost 1 base, J lost 8 bases, and 27 bases lay in between. The length of the CDR3 is 19 residues. CDR3 in DNA: TGTGCCACCAGCAGAGCCGCGACTAGACCCCGGGTACCGATGGATGAGCAGTTCTTC. It codes for CATSRAATRPRVPMDEQFF.

The chain is built from TRBV15 and TRBJ1-3; possible D gene TRBD1, 5 bases. V was pared by 1 base and J by 7 bases, with 23 bases between. Germline V lookup: CDR1 LNHNV, CDR2 YYDKDF (reference sequence). The CDR3 spans 18 residues. In DNA, the CDR3 is TGTGCCACCAGCAGAGGATTCTCGGGCAGGGCTCACGGGAACACCATATATTTT. Encoded protein: CATSRGFSGRAHGNTIYF.

The table lists this clonotype with many counts. The rearrangement joins TRBV3-1 to TRBJ2-3; D is undetermined. Germline loops: CDR1 LGHDT, CDR2 YNNKEL (reference sequence). V dropped 6 bases and J dropped 4 bases, with 5 bases sitting between them. CDR3 size: 11 residues. CDR3 sequence reads: CASRGADTQYF. The CDR3 DNA is TGTGCCAGCAGAGGAGCAGATACGCAGTATTTT.

J is TRBJ1-5 and V is TRBV12-3 or TRBV12-4; perhaps TRBD1 as D (5 bases). CDR3 size: 14 residues. The V and J ends lost 4 bases and 6 bases respectively, with 13 bases between them. DNA for the CDR3: TGTGCCAGCAGTTCCCCCGGGGCTGGTCAGCCCCAGCATTTT. Translated: CASSSPGAGQPQHF.

Only a few counts were recorded for this clonotype. V usage is TRBV20-1 and J usage is TRBJ1-1; D remains ambiguous. Germline CDR1 and CDR2: DFQATT and SNEGSKA (reference sequence). This CDR3 has 11 amino acids. Trimming left V 6 bases short and J 7 bases short, with 12 bases between. CDR3 in DNA: TGCAGTGCCCCGCGGGATTTTGAAGCTTTCTTT. This sequence encodes CSAPRDFEAFF.

The genes are TRBV3-1 and TRBJ2-2; no clear D gene. V was pared by 7 bases and J by 2 bases, with 14 bases between. Germline lookup yields CDR1 LGHDT and CDR2 YNNKEL (reference sequence). There are 15 residues in the CDR3. The CDR3 region is CASTPQRTNTGELFF. The CDR3 bases are TGTGCCAGCACCCCCCAAAGAACTAACACCGGGGAGCTGTTTTTT.